This T cell receptor beta chain was observed in a study of cytomegalovirus exposure and HLA in healthy donors (dated by TCRdb to between 2016 and 2019). Some background on the complete study: According to an earlier analysis of a few hundred of the donors, about 190 million T cells yielded some 110 million unique TCR beta sequences and about 300 Gb of sequence data. Roughly 300 gigabases of sequencing data and approximately 85 million unique TCR sequences were included in an early release covering around 650 HLA-typed donors. Of the approximately 370 genotyped donors, roughly 80% were placed in the genetic ancestry cluster associated with self-reported Caucasian donors. The study aimed to test whether signatures of past pathogen exposure could be identified by cataloging public T cell receptors. The T cell repertoires of 700 or so subjects were profiled by immunosequencing and related to cytomegalovirus serostatus. In addition to the first cohort of about 650 subjects, a separate validation cohort of 120 different subjects was used. The study combined high-throughput TCR immunosequencing, statistical association of individual TCRs with disease status, and machine learning to predict cytomegalovirus infection status. A later analysis re-examined previously published TCR beta repertoires from more than 650 donors and added high-resolution HLA genotyping to investigate patterns of TCR occurrence. The later analysis used no new phenotypic data to find candidate immune exposures, relying instead on TCR beta sequences and their occurrence across donors. In an earlier analysis of a few hundred of the donors, high-throughput TCR beta sequencing was used to judge whether each TCR beta V gene segment behaved as functional or pseudogenic. Donor age, sex, ethnicity and CMV serostatus were compiled alongside the repertoire data. Genome-wide SNP genotypes for about three fifths of the roughly 670 donors were used in a later genetic analysis, which treated that subset as a discovery cohort. All discovery cohort repertoires had been generated on a single sequencing platform. Class I and class II HLA loci were covered by the typing at four-digit resolution. The number of donors typed differed by locus, with 629-630 for A, B, C, DRB1 and DQB1, around 500 for DQA1, approximately 570 for DPA1, and approximately 470 for DPB1. A handful of DR-DQ haplotypes were handled as single units for association and clustering because linkage in the cohort was strong. On average, around 200,000 unique TCR beta nucleotide sequences were sequenced per donor among about 400 genotyped donors of the cohort, with around 19% of those sequences being non-productive.

CDR1 and CDR2, looked up from the germline V gene, are SQVTM and ANQGSEA. The CDR3, cysteine through phenylalanine, is 12 amino acids long. The only DNA kept is the CDR3, 36 bases in frame from the first base. The junction shows trimming of 7 bases on V and 10 bases on J, plus 17 bases between the germline ends. The count of this clone is one. Its antigen specificity is not known. It has no much larger one-base neighbor in the sample; base qualities were not kept. The cohort was made up of approximately 670 healthy bone marrow donors. Cohort members were all nominally healthy when sampled, although unrecorded immune exposures were likely present. The donor was CMV seronegative and belonged to the group of roughly 330 seronegative cohort members. Every donor gave a peripheral blood sample, and the peripheral blood mononuclear cells from that sample were used for TCR beta sequencing. The Qiagen DNeasy Blood Extraction Kit was used to extract genomic DNA from the blood cell samples.

What the research found in general, with its limitations: Broadly in line with IMGT annotations, most TCR beta V segments showed up in productive rearrangements about 90% or about 30% of the time in an earlier analysis of a few hundred of the donors. The only immune exposure information available for the cohort was CMV serostatus. In a later analysis, several top co-occurrence clusters were reported to appear linked to parvovirus B19, influenza, CMV and Epstein-Barr virus. Compared with the 666-donor mean, donors in an Asian-associated ancestry cluster had fewer N-insertions in productive TCRs, according to a later genetic analysis. About 17 rarely observed V segments, including chromosome 9 orphons, were excluded from the earlier analysis of several hundred of the donors because counts were too low. Most TCR sequences were observed very rarely across donors, whereas some public TCRs were present in many individuals. Strong co-occurrence of HLA alleles, especially DR and DQ, made assigning TCR associations to individual alleles difficult. According to the authors, the approach could potentially be generalized to other disease states and immunological phenotypes. A cluster of highly shared sequence variants was judged likely to represent a technical artifact of the sequencing pipeline. Roughly uniform sequencing depth across donors was assumed in presence/absence analyses, although this assumption may not hold. A further reported finding was that TCR beta sequences accurately predicted the HLA-A and HLA-B alleles for most subjects in the first cohort. A few of the identified cytomegalovirus-associated TCR beta chains were confirmed in vitro to be specific for cytomegalovirus antigens. In a later analysis, HLA-associated TCR beta chains showed more clonal expansion and lower generation probabilities than non-associated chains that were equally common. The study listed 164 TCR beta chains as associated with cytomegalovirus. HLA typing was unavailable for some donors at each locus, so association tests used only the typed subset. The cohort was sequenced for TCR beta chains only, and without alpha or paired-chain data the features that could be detected were limited. Some IMGT-functional V segments, including TRBV6-2 and TRBV6-3, could not be distinguished by the 87-base-pair reads and were therefore excluded. In a later analysis, most CMV-associated TCR beta chains were found to appear HLA-restricted, with HLA associations seemingly driven largely by CMV exposure. In a later analysis, TCR association rates were found to vary across HLA loci, with the most associated TCRs seen for DRB1 alleles and the fewest for HLA-C alleles. In a later analysis, around 17,000 TCR beta sequences were associated with specific HLA alleles at a false discovery rate of 0.05. The classifier was reported to diagnose cytomegalovirus status with high specificity and sensitivity in both the original cohort and the validation cohort. Linkage disequilibrium might explain the correlated functional status among segregating V segments, but an unknown experimental factor could not be ruled out. V-gene and J-gene trimming of TCR beta chains was associated with a missense DCLRE1C variant in a later genetic analysis, and the association was replicated in an independent cohort.

The library relied on the immunoSEQ multiplex PCR assay. A mixture of 60 forward primers for TCR Vbeta segments and 13 reverse primers for TCR Jbeta segments was used in the multiplex PCR. Amplification of the CDR3 region of rearranged TCR beta genes was performed with a multiplex PCR assay on genomic DNA. On the Illumina HiSeq System, the amplified TCR beta libraries were sequenced as 87-base-pair reads. On the authors' methods: A later analysis counted 75 million to 100 million unique TCR beta chains across the 640 or so repertoires, and around 12 million of these chains were shared by at least two donors. A nearest-neighbor algorithm error-corrected the raw reads and collapsed the reads into unique sequences, merging closely related sequences to remove PCR and sequencing errors. To assign V, D and J gene segments, CDR3 sequences were aligned to IMGT reference sequences. For a sequence to be retained, a match of at least six nucleotides was required to both a V gene segment and a J gene segment. Rearrangements were called productive when the CDR3 lacked stop codons and stayed in frame with V and J; all others were non-productive. CDR3 was defined by IMGT convention, running from the second conserved V-encoded cysteine to the conserved J-encoded phenylalanine. In an earlier analysis of approximately 500 of the donors, sequences lacking an unambiguous match to a single V gene segment were excluded. An earlier analysis of fewer than 650 of the donors classified V segments as functional when productive rearrangements were above 56.7% and as segregating when the standard deviation between donors was above 5%. A statistical classification framework was built to diagnose cytomegalovirus status from the catalog of TCR beta chain sequences. V and J gene assignment, in a later analysis, came from comparing TCR nucleotide sequences with IMGT/GENE-DB human TR gene sequences. In a later analysis, CDR3 sequences and most-parsimonious VDJ recombination scenarios were assigned using the TCRdist pipeline. In a later analysis, each TCR beta chain was defined by its CDR3 amino acid sequence together with its V-gene family, and reads without a unique V-gene family were excluded. As a way to deal with suspected cross-contamination and a sequencing artifact, a later analysis dropped 450 to 600 nucleotide sequences that were highly shared and had low generation probability. For each public chain, a later analysis derived a clonal expansion index from normalized ranks of inferred template counts within each repertoire. In a later analysis, generation probabilities were computed with a VDJ recombination model fitted to out-of-frame rearrangements, and the resulting probabilities were checked against IGoR. Hypergeometric tests were used in a later analysis to score TCR-TCR, TCR-HLA and TCR-CMV co-occurrence, with a repertoire-size bias correction applied to the TCR pairs. To estimate false discovery rates, a later analysis permuted the HLA or CMV assignments 20 times. In a later analysis, co-occurring TCRs were grouped using DBSCAN, and TCRdist sequence similarity was added for clustering within HLA-allele-positive subsets. Repertoires with fewer than 30,000 or more than 120,000 public chains, plus five repertoires with anomalous nucleotide sharing, were excluded from co-occurrence clustering. TCRdb obtained this table from immuneACCESS and retained in-frame rearrangements with V and J assigned. These tables miss some clones; where compared with another copy, unresolved V genes account for less than half of the shortfall, and the remainder is unexplained. The V and J calls and clone size were taken over from that table, and D and trimming were inferred from the DNA. This sample has 150,000 to 250,000 clones in its table, and roughly 85% of those were observed once. The ten largest account for approximately 2.2% of the sample.

The V and J segments used are TRBV29-1 and TRBJ2-1; the D gene assignment is ambiguous. The source material was PBMCs. The receptor comes from a woman aged 45-60 years in good health and CMV-seronegative. The nucleotide sequence is TGCAGCGCCAACCTAGGCCCGCGGGAGCAGTTCTTC. Translated, this gives CSANLGPREQFF.